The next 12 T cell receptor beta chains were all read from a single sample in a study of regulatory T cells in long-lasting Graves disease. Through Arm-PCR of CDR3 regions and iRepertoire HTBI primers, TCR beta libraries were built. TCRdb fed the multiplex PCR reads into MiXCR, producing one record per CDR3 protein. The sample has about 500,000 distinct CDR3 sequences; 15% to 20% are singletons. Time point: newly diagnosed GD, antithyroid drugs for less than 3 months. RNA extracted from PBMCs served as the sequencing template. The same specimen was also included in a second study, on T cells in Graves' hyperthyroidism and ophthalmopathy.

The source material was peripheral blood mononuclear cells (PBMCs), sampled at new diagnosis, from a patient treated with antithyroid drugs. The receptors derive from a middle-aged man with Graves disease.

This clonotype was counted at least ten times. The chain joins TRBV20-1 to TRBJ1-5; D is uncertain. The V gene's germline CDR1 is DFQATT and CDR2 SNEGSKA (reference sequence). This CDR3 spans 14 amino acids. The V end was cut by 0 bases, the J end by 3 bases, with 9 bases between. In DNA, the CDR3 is TGCAGTGCTAGAGATACAAGGCCCAATCAGCCCCAGCATTTT. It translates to CSARDTRPNQPQHF.

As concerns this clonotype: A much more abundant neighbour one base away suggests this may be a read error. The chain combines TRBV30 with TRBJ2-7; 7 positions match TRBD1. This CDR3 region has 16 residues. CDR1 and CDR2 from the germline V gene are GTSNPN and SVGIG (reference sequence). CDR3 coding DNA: TGTGTCTGGAGTAGGGGGCAGGGCGGTCCCACCTACGAGCAGTACTTC. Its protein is CVWSRGQGGPTYEQYF.

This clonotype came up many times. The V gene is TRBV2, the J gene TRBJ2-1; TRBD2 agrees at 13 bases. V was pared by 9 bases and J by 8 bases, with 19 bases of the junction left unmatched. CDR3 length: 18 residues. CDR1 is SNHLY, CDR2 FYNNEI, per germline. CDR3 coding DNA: TGTGCCAGTTCTTCCGGGACTAGCGGGATTCATCGATTCGATGAGCAGTTCTTC. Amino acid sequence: CASSSGTSGIHRFDEQFF.

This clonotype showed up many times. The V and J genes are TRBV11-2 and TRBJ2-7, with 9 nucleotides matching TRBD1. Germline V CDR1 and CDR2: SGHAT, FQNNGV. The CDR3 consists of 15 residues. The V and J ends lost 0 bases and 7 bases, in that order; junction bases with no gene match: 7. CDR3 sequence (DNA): TGTGCCAGCAGCTTAGAGGGGACAGGGTTATATGAGCAGTACTTC. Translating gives CASSLEGTGLYEQYF.

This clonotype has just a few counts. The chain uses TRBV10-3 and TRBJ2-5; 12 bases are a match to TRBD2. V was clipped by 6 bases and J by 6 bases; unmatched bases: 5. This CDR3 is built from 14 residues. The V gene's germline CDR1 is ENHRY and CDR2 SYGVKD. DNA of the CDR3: TGTGCCATCAGGACTAGCGGGAGTAATAAGACCCAGTACTTC. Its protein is CAIRTSGSNKTQYF.

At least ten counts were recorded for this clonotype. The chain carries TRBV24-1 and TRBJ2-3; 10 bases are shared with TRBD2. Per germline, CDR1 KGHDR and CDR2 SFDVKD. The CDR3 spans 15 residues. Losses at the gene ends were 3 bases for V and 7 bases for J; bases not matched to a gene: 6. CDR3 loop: CATSDRLAGVHTQYF. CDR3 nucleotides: TGTGCCACCAGTGATAGGCTAGCGGGGGTTCATACGCAGTATTTT.

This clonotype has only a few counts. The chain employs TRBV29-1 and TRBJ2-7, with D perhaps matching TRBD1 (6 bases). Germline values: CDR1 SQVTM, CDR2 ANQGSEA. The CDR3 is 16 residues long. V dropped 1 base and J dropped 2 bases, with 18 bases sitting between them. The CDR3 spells CSVEVQPVRGAYEQYF. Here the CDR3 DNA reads TGCAGCGTTGAAGTCCAACCAGTCAGGGGAGCCTACGAGCAGTACTTC.

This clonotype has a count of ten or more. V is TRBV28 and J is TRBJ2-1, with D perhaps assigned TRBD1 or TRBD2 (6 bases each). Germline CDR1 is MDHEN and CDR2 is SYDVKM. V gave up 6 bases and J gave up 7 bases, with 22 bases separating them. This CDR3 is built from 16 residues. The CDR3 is CASSPFRRGLMNEQFF. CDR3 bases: TGTGCCAGCAGCCCCTTCCGACGGGGGCTGATGAATGAGCAGTTCTTC.

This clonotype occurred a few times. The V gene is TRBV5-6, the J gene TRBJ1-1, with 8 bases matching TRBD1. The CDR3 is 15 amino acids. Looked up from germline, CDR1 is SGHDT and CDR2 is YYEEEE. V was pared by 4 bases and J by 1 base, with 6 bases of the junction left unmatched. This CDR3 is CASSLWTGKNTEAFF. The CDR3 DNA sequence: TGTGCCAGCAGCCTATGGACAGGGAAGAACACTGAAGCTTTCTTT.

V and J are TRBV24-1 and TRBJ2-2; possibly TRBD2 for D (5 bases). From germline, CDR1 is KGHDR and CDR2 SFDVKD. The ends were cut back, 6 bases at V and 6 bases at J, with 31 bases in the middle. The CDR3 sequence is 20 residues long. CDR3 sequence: CATSFWALARIWLGSGELFF. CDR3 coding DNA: TGTGCCACCAGTTTTTGGGCCCTAGCCCGGATCTGGTTGGGATCCGGGGAGCTGTTTTTT.

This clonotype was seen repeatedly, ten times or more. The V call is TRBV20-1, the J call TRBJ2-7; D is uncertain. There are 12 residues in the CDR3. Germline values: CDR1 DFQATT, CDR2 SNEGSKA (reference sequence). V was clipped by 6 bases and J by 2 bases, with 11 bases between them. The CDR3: CSAPEGPYEQYF. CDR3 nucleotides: TGCAGTGCCCCGGAAGGTCCCTACGAGCAGTACTTC.

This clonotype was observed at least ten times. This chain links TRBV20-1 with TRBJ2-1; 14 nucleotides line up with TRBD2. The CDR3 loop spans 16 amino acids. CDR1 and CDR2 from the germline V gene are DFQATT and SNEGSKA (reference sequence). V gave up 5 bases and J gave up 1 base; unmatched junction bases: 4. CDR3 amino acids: CSARRLAGGSYNEQFF. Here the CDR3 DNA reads TGCAGTGCTCGGCGACTAGCGGGAGGGTCCTACAATGAGCAGTTCTTC.